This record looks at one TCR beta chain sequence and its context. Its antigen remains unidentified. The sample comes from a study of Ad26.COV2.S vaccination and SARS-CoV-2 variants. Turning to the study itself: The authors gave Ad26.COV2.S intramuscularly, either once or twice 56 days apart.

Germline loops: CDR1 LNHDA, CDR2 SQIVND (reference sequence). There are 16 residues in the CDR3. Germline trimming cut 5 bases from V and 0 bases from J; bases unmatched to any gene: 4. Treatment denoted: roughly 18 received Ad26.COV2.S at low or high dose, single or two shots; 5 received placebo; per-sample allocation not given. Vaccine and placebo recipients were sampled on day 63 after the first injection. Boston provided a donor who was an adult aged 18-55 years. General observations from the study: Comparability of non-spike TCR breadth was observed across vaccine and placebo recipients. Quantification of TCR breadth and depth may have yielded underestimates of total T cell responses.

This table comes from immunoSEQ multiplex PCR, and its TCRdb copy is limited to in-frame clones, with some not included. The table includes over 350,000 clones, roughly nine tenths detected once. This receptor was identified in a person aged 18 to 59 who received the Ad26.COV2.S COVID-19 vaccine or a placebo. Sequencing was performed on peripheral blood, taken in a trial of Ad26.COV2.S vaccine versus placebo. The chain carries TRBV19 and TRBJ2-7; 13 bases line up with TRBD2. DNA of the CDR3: TGTGCCAGTAGTCCCCGACTAGCGGGGGGCTCCTACGAGCAGTACTTC. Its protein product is CASSPRLAGGSYEQYF.